This TCR beta chain was identified during a study of CD8 T cells in Susac syndrome. RNA was extracted with the RNeasy kit, and a quantity of roughly 0.45 to 1 ug was reverse transcribed using random hexamers. TCRdb itself ran the immunoSEQ multiplex PCR reads through MiXCR, one entry per CDR3 protein. The repertoire has 200,000 to 300,000 distinct CDR3 sequences, almost 97% of them found once; the top ten carry less than 0.11%. From blood CD8+ and CD4+ T cells, TCR beta sequences were generated. The V end lost 2 bases, the J end lost 5 bases, and 13 bases lay between the germline ends. This CDR3 is built from 14 residues. Germline V gives CDR1 DFQATT, CDR2 SNEGSKA (reference sequence).

Material: CD4+ T cells from PBMCs. This TCR was sampled from a human donor with Susac syndrome. V is TRBV20-1 and J is TRBJ1-5, with a possible D match to TRBD1 (5 bases). CDR3: CSARTPEGYQPQHF. The DNA for the CDR3 is TGCAGTGCTAGAACCCCGGAGGGGTATCAGCCCCAGCATTTT.